The 27 T cell receptor beta chains reported below all come from one sample, sequenced in a study of T cell responses to AZD1222 COVID-19 vaccine. Sequencing used immunoSEQ multiplex PCR; TCRdb keeps in-frame clones, though not all of them. The data hold more than 130,000 clones, with just over 90% observed a single time. Sequenced material: peripheral blood, taken on day 0 of AZD1222 vaccination. The source is an adult in good health.

The rearrangement links TRBV4-2 to TRBJ1-2; D call uncertain. The CDR3 extends over 15 amino acids. Trimming took 1 base from V and 8 from J, leaving 17 bases between them. Per the germline V gene, CDR1 is LGHNA and CDR2 is YNFKEQ. The CDR3 spells CASSQVEVQLQGYTF. The CDR3 nucleotides read TGTGCCAGCAGCCAAGTGGAGGTGCAGCTTCAAGGCTACACCTTC.

The V call is TRBV7-2, the J call TRBJ2-7, with D hard to call. Germline CDR1 SGHTA, CDR2 FQGNSA. The CDR3 loop spans 13 amino acids. V gave up 2 bases and J gave up 2 bases, with 7 bases separating them. The CDR3, as DNA: TGTGCCAGCAGCTTACCACAGACCTACGAGCAGTACTTC. It translates to CASSLPQTYEQYF.

V usage is TRBV30 and J usage is TRBJ1-5; D may be TRBD1 (6 bases). Germline-derived CDR1 and CDR2 are GTSNPN and SVGIG (reference sequence). The CDR3 length is 13 residues. Between the trimmed V and J ends, which lost 0 bases and 7 bases, there was a span of 10 bases. CDR3 residues: CAWSVQGGQPQHF. The CDR3 coding sequence is TGTGCCTGGAGTGTACAGGGCGGGCAGCCCCAGCATTTT.

The genes are TRBV7-6 and TRBJ2-7; 14 bases are a match to TRBD2. CDR1 is SGHVS, CDR2 FNYEAQ, per germline. V gave up 5 bases and J gave up 4 bases; unmatched junction bases: 7. This CDR3 has 16 amino acids. The CDR3 protein is CASSTGLAGVGYEQYF. CDR3 nucleotide sequence: TGTGCCAGCAGCACGGGACTAGCGGGAGTTGGTTACGAGCAGTACTTC.

The V call is TRBV7-2, the J call TRBJ1-5; perhaps TRBD1 as D (5 bases). The CDR3 sequence is 14 residues long. V gave up 1 base and J gave up 8 bases, with 12 bases separating them. The germline V gene encodes CDR1 SGHTA and CDR2 FQGNSA. This chain's CDR3 is CASSLVGVGEPQHF. In DNA form, the CDR3 reads TGTGCCAGCAGCTTAGTGGGGGTTGGTGAGCCCCAGCATTTT. The variable domain in full, with the rest retrieved from reference TRBV7-2 and TRBJ1-5, is GAGVSQSPSNKVTEKGKDVELRCDPISGHTALYWYRQSLGQGLEFLIYFQGNSAPDKSGLPSDRFSAERTGGSVSTLTIQRTQQEDSAVYLCASSLVGVGEPQHFGDGTRLSIL.

This chain uses TRBV7-9 with TRBJ2-1, with TRBD2 matching over 9 bases. The V and J ends lost 4 bases and 8 bases, in that order; junction bases with no gene match: 15. The germline gives CDR1 SEHNR, CDR2 FQNEAQ (reference sequence). This CDR3 is built from 17 residues. CDR3 bases: TGTGCCAGCAGCTCCCACCCAGCGGGAGGTCCAGGGGATGAGCAGTTCTTC. This encodes CASSSHPAGGPGDEQFF.

The chain has TRBV12-3 or TRBV12-4 and TRBJ2-5; the D is unclear. The length of the CDR3 is 13 residues. Trimming cost V 5 bases and J 1 base, with 8 bases left between them. CDR3 sequence (DNA): TGTGCCAGCAGTACTCTGAGCCAAGAGACCCAGTACTTC. Amino acid sequence: CASSTLSQETQYF.

V usage is TRBV14 and J usage is TRBJ2-5; either TRBD1 or TRBD2 may fit D (5 bases each). The CDR3 totals 17 residues. Looked up from germline, CDR1 is SGHDN and CDR2 is FVKESK. The V end was cut by 3 bases, the J end by 5 bases, with 22 bases between. The CDR3 region has the DNA TGTGCCAGCAGCCAGCTAAGAGGGACGTCCAATGAGGAGACCCAGTACTTC. Protein: CASSQLRGTSNEETQYF.

CDR3 sequence reads: CATSDGGQGPRETQYF. CDR3 DNA: TGTGCCACCAGTGACGGGGGACAGGGCCCACGAGAGACCCAGTACTTC. The V gene is TRBV24-1, the J gene TRBJ2-5; 9 bases align to TRBD1. The CDR3 extends over 16 amino acids. In germline, CDR1 is KGHDR, CDR2 SFDVKD. V was clipped by 4 bases and J by 4 bases; unmatched bases: 9.

The chain is built from TRBV7-2 and TRBJ1-6, with 7 nucleotides matching TRBD1. V shed 5 bases and J 5 bases; nucleotides not matched to a gene: 9. Germline V gene data show CDR1 as SGHTA and CDR2 as FQGNSA. The CDR3 covers 16 residues. The CDR3 region has the DNA TGTGCCAGCAGCCAAAGAGGGGGCTCGAATAATTCACCCCTCCACTTT. It codes for CASSQRGGSNNSPLHF.

The CDR3 sequence: CASSEKFRDTYGYTF. CDR3 bases: TGTGCCAGCAGTGAAAAGTTTAGAGACACCTATGGCTACACCTTC. This rearrangement joins TRBV6-1 to TRBJ1-2; D remains unclear. V was clipped by 2 bases and J by 4 bases, with 14 bases between them. The germline CDR1 and CDR2 sequences are MNHNS and SASEGT. The CDR3 is 15 amino acids.

The chain employs TRBV12-3 or TRBV12-4 and TRBJ2-5; D gene unclear. V lost 1 base, J lost 7 bases, and 4 bases lay in between. The CDR3 is 11 residues long. CDR3 in DNA: TGTGCCAGCAGTTTAGTAGGGACCCAGTACTTC. It specifies CASSLVGTQYF.

The chain recombines TRBV27 with TRBJ2-7; 9 nucleotides line up with TRBD1. The length of the CDR3 is 15 residues. CDR1 is MNHEY and CDR2 is SMNVEV in the germline V gene (reference sequence). V trimming: 6 bases; J trimming: 5 bases; junction bases outside the gene matches: 11. In nucleotides, the CDR3 is TGTGCCAGCAGAAGCGCCGGGACAGGGCGGCACGAGCAGTACTTC. Its protein product is CASRSAGTGRHEQYF.

The chain carries TRBV2 and TRBJ2-7; D gene uncertain. This CDR3 has 12 residues. V shed 1 base and J shed 11 bases, with 12 bases lying between them. Germline CDR1 is SNHLY and CDR2 is FYNNEI. CDR3 sequence: CASSEGLPREYF. The DNA for the CDR3 is TGTGCCAGCAGTGAAGGGCTCCCCCGGGAGTACTTC.

The chain uses TRBV7-2 and TRBJ1-4, with a weak D call TRBD1 (5 bases). Germline lookup yields CDR1 SGHTA and CDR2 FQGNSA. This CDR3 is built from 16 residues. Trimming left V 1 base short and J 2 bases short, with 11 bases between. This CDR3 is CASSLGLGRTNEKLFF. The DNA of the CDR3 is TGTGCCAGCAGCTTAGGTTTGGGACGGACTAATGAAAAACTGTTTTTT.

The chain employs TRBV19 and TRBJ2-2; D might be TRBD1 (6 bases). Trimming cost V 5 bases and J 2 bases, with 12 bases left between them. The CDR3 spans 15 residues. In germline, CDR1 is LNHDA, CDR2 SQIVND (reference sequence). Here the CDR3 reads CASSLRTANTGELFF. The CDR3 DNA follows: TGTGCCAGTAGTCTTCGGACAGCCAACACCGGGGAGCTGTTTTTT.

The genes are TRBV11-2 and TRBJ2-7; D is undetermined. Trimming shortened V by 5 bases and J by 3 bases, and 14 bases separated the two germline ends. CDR1 SGHAT and CDR2 FQNNGV come from the germline V gene. This CDR3 is 14 amino acids long. This chain's CDR3 is CASSPTRSVYEQYF. The CDR3, as DNA: TGTGCCAGCAGCCCGACACGAAGCGTCTACGAGCAGTACTTC.

This clone is a singleton in its sample. The V gene is TRBV5-1, the J gene TRBJ1-1; D remains unclear. The germline CDR1 and CDR2 sequences are SGHRS and YFSETQ. The length of the CDR3 is 14 residues. V lost 4 bases to trimming and J lost 1 base, with 11 bases between them. CDR3 region: CASSPWPGNTEAFF. CDR3 sequence (DNA): TGCGCCAGCAGCCCCTGGCCAGGGAACACTGAAGCTTTCTTT.

V gene TRBV19 combines with J gene TRBJ2-2; 8 bases are a match to TRBD1. The CDR3 spans 14 residues. Per the germline V gene, CDR1 is LNHDA and CDR2 is SQIVND (reference sequence). V was pared by 8 bases and J by 1 base, with 3 bases of the junction left unmatched. Here the CDR3 DNA reads TGTGCCAGTGTCGGGACAGGGAACACCGGGGAGCTGTTTTTT. Its protein is CASVGTGNTGELFF.

The CDR3 sequence is CASSLKEQNLYGYTF. The CDR3 DNA sequence: TGCGCCAGCAGCTTAAAGGAACAGAACCTCTATGGCTACACCTTC. J is TRBJ1-2 and V is TRBV5-1; unclear D gene. With 2 bases removed from V and 4 bases from J, the gap between germline ends came to 15 bases. The CDR3 length is 15 residues. Germline V gene sequence: CDR1 SGHRS, CDR2 YFSETQ.

This clone has only one observation. This chain connects TRBV6-5 to TRBJ1-1; possibly TRBD1 for D (5 bases). The V gene's germline CDR1 is MNHEY and CDR2 SVGAGI. V lost 2 bases, J lost 4 bases, and 8 bases lay in between. The CDR3 is made up of 13 amino acids. CDR3: CASSYPGGTEAFF. The DNA for the CDR3 is TGTGCCAGCAGTTACCCTGGGGGCACTGAAGCTTTCTTT.

V gene TRBV6-1 combines with J gene TRBJ1-4; TRBD1 is a possible D gene (5 bases). Trimming stripped 7 bases from V and 8 bases from J, with 20 bases between. Looked up from germline, CDR1 is MNHNS and CDR2 is SASEGT. The CDR3 has 15 residues. CDR3 sequence: CASTLTGEGGEKLFF. DNA of the CDR3: TGTGCCAGCACACTTACGGGGGAGGGAGGCGAAAAACTGTTTTTT.

This chain links TRBV2 with TRBJ1-5; 10 bases are a match to TRBD1. The ends lost 6 bases at V and 0 bases at J; junction bases unmatched: 8. CDR1 and CDR2 from the germline V gene are SNHLY and FYNNEI. The CDR3 loop spans 17 amino acids. The CDR3 DNA follows: TGTGCCAGCAGCCGGGACAGGGGATTCTATAGCAATCAGCCCCAGCATTTT. This encodes CASSRDRGFYSNQPQHF.

The V and J genes are TRBV3-1 (or the pseudogene TRBV3-2) and TRBJ1-5; D remains unclear. Trimming left V 11 bases short and J 5 bases short, with 19 bases between. Germline-derived CDR1 and CDR2 are LGHDT and YNNKEL (reference sequence). This CDR3 has 14 amino acids. The CDR3 DNA is TGTGCCCCCAAGGAGATATACAGAGATCAGCCCCAGCATTTT. It translates to CAPKEIYRDQPQHF.

This chain joins TRBV2 and TRBJ1-2; D is ambiguous. CDR1 is SNHLY and CDR2 is FYNNEI in the germline V gene. The CDR3 spans 10 residues. Trimming shortened V by 8 bases and J by 8 bases, and 9 bases separated the two germline ends. The CDR3 nucleotides are TGTGCCAGCGTAGCGGGGGGCTACACCTTC. Protein sequence: CASVAGGYTF.

The V gene is TRBV3-1 (or the pseudogene TRBV3-2), the J gene TRBJ1-2; no firm D call. Germline CDR1 LGHDT, CDR2 YNNKEL (reference sequence). Trimming removed 0 bases from V and 5 bases from J, with 19 bases in between. The CDR3 totals 17 residues. This chain's CDR3 is CASSQDQVPGRGYGYTF. The CDR3 bases are TGTGCCAGCAGCCAAGATCAGGTCCCCGGACGGGGATATGGCTACACCTTC.

The V call is TRBV10-3, the J call TRBJ2-3; 10 bases fit TRBD1. J lost 1 base, V lost 5 bases, and 6 bases had no gene match. The CDR3 has 16 residues. Germline V gene data show CDR1 as ENHRY and CDR2 as SYGVKD. CDR3 region: CAISKTTGGGTDTQYF. The CDR3 region has the DNA TGTGCCATCAGTAAAACGACAGGGGGCGGCACAGATACGCAGTATTTT.